This record covers a single T cell receptor beta chain. These data originate in a study of blood T cell repertoires in COVID-19. Background on the study: COVID-19 samples from acute and convalescent phases originated in the United States, Italy and Spain.

The CDR3 length is 14 residues. CDR1 is SGHRS, CDR2 YFSETQ, per germline. Trimming took 4 bases from V and 0 from J, leaving 11 bases between them. Generated by immunoSEQ multiplex PCR, the TCRdb table keeps only in-frame clones and is missing some. The table lists fewer than 150,000 clones, 84% of them singletons. This chain uses TRBV5-1 with TRBJ2-7, with a tentative D call TRBD1 (6 bases). The sequenced sample consisted of peripheral blood. The sequence came from a human donor in a cohort sampled during active COVID-19. CDR3 bases: TGCGCCAGCAGCGTTGAGGACAGCTCCTACGAGCAGTACTTC. It yields the protein CASSVEDSSYEQYF.